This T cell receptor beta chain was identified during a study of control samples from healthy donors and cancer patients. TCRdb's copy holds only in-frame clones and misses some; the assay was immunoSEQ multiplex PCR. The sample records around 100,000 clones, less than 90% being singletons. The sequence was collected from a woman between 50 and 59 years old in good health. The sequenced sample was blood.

CDR3 DNA sequence: TGTGCCAGCAGTGAATGGAGGCGGCCCTACGAGCAGTACTTC. This sequence encodes CASSEWRRPYEQYF. V is TRBV2 and J is TRBJ2-7; a possible D gene is TRBD2 (5 bases). CDR1 and CDR2 from the germline V gene are SNHLY and FYNNEI. This CDR3 is 14 amino acids long. The germline V and J ends were trimmed by 2 bases and 2 bases, with 10 bases remaining between them.